This TCR beta chain comes out of a study of T cell repertoires in cytomegalovirus infection. Study background: Public TCR beta signatures provided an indication of both CMV infection and a matching HLA type.

This CDR3 is 15 amino acids long. In germline, CDR1 is SGDLS, CDR2 YYNGEE. V gave up 0 bases and J gave up 4 bases, with 13 bases separating them. Via MiXCR, TCRdb re-called the reads, giving one row per CDR3 protein. The sample has around 290,000 distinct CDR3 sequences, roughly 26% seen once; the top ten hold approximately 15%. Study outcomes and limitations: What dominated the ex vivo response were HLA-C-restricted CMV-specific TCR beta clonotypes. CMV carriers with the relevant HLA were identified by cumulative public TCR beta family frequency.

Remarks on this clonotype: Its antigen is unidentified.

The TCR comes from a human donor in good health (CMV status not recorded). Some clones in this sample may be carry-over from other donors' samples. The rearrangement joins TRBV9 to TRBJ1-2; a possible D gene is TRBD1 (5 bases). The sequencing input was PBMCs. Here the CDR3 reads CASSVARGRSYGYTF. The CDR3 coding sequence is TGTGCCAGCAGCGTAGCTCGGGGCAGATCCTATGGCTACACCTTC.